The rows below give T cell receptor beta chains drawn from one sample of a study of graft-versus-host responses after intestinal transplantation. TCRdb keeps only in-frame clones here, not all; method: immunoSEQ multiplex PCR. The sample has some 22,000 clones; about 60% are singletons. The sequencing here drew on alloreactive CD4+ T cells from a mixed lymphocyte reaction culture, taken before intestinal transplant. The origin of the receptors is a human patient who received an intestinal transplant. Both conserved end residues are part of each CDR3. The order of the fields is V gene, clone size, J gene, D gene, CDR3 protein, CDR3 DNA. D genes are given only for firm matches. Clone size is shown for a subset of rows, as once, few, many or a class of expanded clone.

TRBV18	NA	TRBJ2-1	NA	CASSPSQPPYNEQFF	TGTGCCAGCTCACCATCACAGCCCCCCTACAATGAGCAGTTCTTC
TRBV7-2	NA	TRBJ1-1	NA	CASSLVSSRVNTEAFF	TGTGCCAGCAGCTTAGTGAGTAGTCGGGTGAACACTGAAGCTTTCTTT
TRBV11-2	NA	TRBJ2-2	TRBD1	CASSRNDRVTGELFF	TGTGCCAGCAGCCGAAATGACAGGGTCACCGGGGAGCTGTTTTTT
TRBV11-2	NA	TRBJ2-2	TRBD2	CASSFSGGRNTGELFF	TGTGCCAGCAGTTTTAGCGGGGGGCGGAACACCGGGGAGCTGTTTTTT
TRBV19	few	TRBJ1-1	NA	CASSLAGGEAFF	TGTGCCAGTAGTCTAGCGGGGGGTGAAGCTTTCTTT
TRBV4-1	NA	TRBJ1-1	TRBD1	CASSHWDSLRGTEAFF	TGCGCCAGCAGCCACTGGGACAGCCTAAGGGGCACTGAAGCTTTCTTT
TRBV6-6	few	TRBJ2-2	NA	CASSYRGRPDTGELFF	TGTGCCAGCAGTTACCGAGGAAGGCCCGACACCGGGGAGCTGTTTTTT
TRBV30	few	TRBJ1-5	NA	CAWSVRVTGPSNQPQHF	TGTGCCTGGAGTGTACGGGTTACAGGCCCTAGCAATCAGCCCCAGCATTTT
TRBV30	NA	TRBJ1-2	NA	CAWSVSRNYGYTF	TGTGCCTGGAGTGTTTCCAGGAACTATGGCTACACCTTC
TRBV6-1	NA	TRBJ1-2	TRBD1	CASSGGQTIYGYTF	TGTGCCAGCAGTGGGGGACAGACTATCTATGGCTACACCTTC
TRBV29-1	NA	TRBJ2-7	TRBD2	CSANSGSFPYEQYF	TGCAGCGCTAATAGCGGGTCCTTCCCTTACGAGCAGTACTTC
TRBV18	NA	TRBJ1-5	TRBD1	CASSPGQVSNQPQHF	TGTGCCAGCTCACCGGGACAGGTTAGCAATCAGCCCCAGCATTTT
TRBV10-3	NA	TRBJ2-2	NA	CAIMGTGTGELFF	TGTGCCATCATGGGCACGGGAACCGGGGAGCTGTTTTTT
TRBV18	few	TRBJ1-5	TRBD1	CASSQGQEGNQPQHF	TGTGCCAGCTCACAAGGACAGGAGGGCAATCAGCCCCAGCATTTT
TRBV7-9	NA	TRBJ2-3	TRBD2	CASSTRTSGSADTQYF	TGTGCCAGCAGCACTCGGACTAGCGGGAGTGCAGATACGCAGTATTTT
TRBV7-2	NA	TRBJ2-5	NA	CASSLGVIPGGETQYF	TGTGCCAGCAGCCTAGGGGTTATTCCGGGTGGGGAGACCCAGTACTTC
TRBV7-9	once	TRBJ2-3	NA	CASSGRVVTDTQYF	TGTGCCAGCAGCGGGCGGGTAGTCACAGATACGCAGTATTTT
TRBV11-2	few	TRBJ2-1	TRBD2	CASSPTSGGANEQFF	TGTGCCAGCAGCCCGACTAGCGGGGGGGCAAATGAGCAGTTCTTC
TRBV6-1	NA	TRBJ2-3	TRBD1	CASRDRGTDTQYF	TGTGCCTCCCGGGACAGAGGCACAGATACGCAGTATTTT
TRBV6-5	NA	TRBJ1-5	NA	CASSYYRVGRKPQHF	TGTGCCAGCAGTTACTACAGGGTAGGAAGGAAGCCCCAGCATTTT
TRBV28	NA	TRBJ1-3	NA	CASSLLRVSGNTIYF	TGTGCCAGCAGTTTATTACGGGTTTCTGGAAACACCATATATTTT
TRBV2	NA	TRBJ2-3	TRBD1	CASRAQGLADTQYF	TGTGCCAGCAGAGCACAGGGGTTGGCAGATACGCAGTATTTT
TRBV2	few	TRBJ1-2	NA	CASSEAHRVGGYTF	TGTGCCAGCAGTGAAGCCCACAGGGTGGGTGGCTACACCTTC
TRBV5-5	few	TRBJ2-2	TRBD2	CASSPTSGSTGELFF	TGTGCCAGCAGCCCGACTAGCGGGAGCACCGGGGAGCTGTTTTTT
TRBV5-1	NA	TRBJ1-1	NA	CASSFIAGNTEAFF	TGCGCCAGCAGCTTCATAGCCGGGAACACTGAAGCTTTCTTT
TRBV4-3	NA	TRBJ2-3	NA	CASSQATGMATDTQYF	TGCGCCAGCAGCCAAGCCACAGGGATGGCCACAGATACGCAGTATTTT
TRBV4-1	NA	TRBJ1-4	NA	CASSQRWDEKLFF	TGCGCCAGCAGCCAGCGGTGGGATGAAAAACTGTTTTTT
TRBV9	once	TRBJ2-3	TRBD2	CASSVGLAGWGDTQYF	TGTGCCAGCAGCGTAGGACTAGCGGGGTGGGGGGATACGCAGTATTTT
TRBV30	NA	TRBJ1-1	TRBD1	CAWSEQGATEAFF	TGTGCCTGGAGTGAACAGGGGGCCACTGAAGCTTTCTTT
TRBV18	NA	TRBJ1-5	NA	CASSPILTGLNQPQHF	TGTGCCAGCTCACCTATATTGACAGGCCTCAATCAGCCCCAGCATTTT
TRBV4-3	NA	TRBJ2-7	TRBD2	CASSQDPWRLAGGSSYEQYF	TGCGCCAGCAGCCAAGATCCGTGGAGACTAGCGGGGGGTTCCTCCTACGAGCAGTACTTC
TRBV6-1	NA	TRBJ2-1	TRBD1	CAGARDRGSYNEQFF	TGTGCCGGCGCCCGGGACAGGGGATCCTACAATGAGCAGTTCTTC
TRBV7-8	NA	TRBJ2-7	NA	CASSLVDGAYEQYF	TGTGCCAGCAGCTTAGTCGACGGAGCATACGAGCAGTACTTC
TRBV5-1	NA	TRBJ1-2	NA	CASSLGDSREMGGHTF	TGCGCCAGCAGCCTGGGGGACTCCAGAGAGATGGGCGGCCACACCTTC
TRBV7-8	NA	TRBJ2-3	TRBD1	CASRGQGARTDTQYF	TGTGCCAGCAGGGGACAGGGGGCGAGGACAGATACGCAGTATTTT
TRBV20-1	few	TRBJ2-1	NA	CSATRGLEQFF	TGCAGTGCTACAAGAGGCCTTGAGCAGTTCTTC
TRBV11-2	NA	TRBJ2-2	TRBD1	CASSLDPGGFTGELFF	TGTGCCAGCAGCTTAGATCCAGGGGGCTTCACCGGGGAGCTGTTTTTT
TRBV6-1	NA	TRBJ2-1	NA	CASSGGSGRGYNEQFF	TGTGCCAGCAGTGGAGGCAGCGGCCGAGGGTACAATGAGCAGTTCTTC
TRBV5-1	NA	TRBJ1-2	NA	CASSLTTQWGYTF	TGCGCCAGCAGCTTGACAACCCAGTGGGGCTACACCTTC
TRBV25-1	NA	TRBJ1-1	NA	CASSVGRNTEAFF	TGTGCCAGCAGTGTGGGGCGGAACACTGAAGCTTTCTTT
TRBV6-6	NA	TRBJ2-7	TRBD2	CASETGRGSAPYEQYF	TGTGCCAGCGAAACTGGCCGCGGGAGTGCTCCCTACGAGCAGTACTTC
TRBV30	NA	TRBJ2-3	NA	CAWSVSGLTQYF	TGTGCCTGGAGTGTATCGGGTCTTACGCAGTATTTT
TRBV6-1	NA	TRBJ2-2	TRBD2	CASSDLLAGGNTGELFF	TGTGCCAGCAGTGACCTCCTAGCGGGGGGGAACACCGGGGAGCTGTTTTTT
TRBV2	NA	TRBJ2-5	TRBD1	CASRTGGGETQYF	TGTGCCAGCAGGACAGGGGGCGGAGAGACCCAGTACTTC
TRBV10-3	few	TRBJ2-3	TRBD2	CAIGGLAGGSDTQYF	TGTGCCATCGGGGGACTAGCGGGAGGTTCAGATACGCAGTATTTT
TRBV27	NA	TRBJ2-1	NA	CASSLYSLGNEQFF	TGTGCCAGCAGTTTATATAGCCTCGGTAATGAGCAGTTCTTC
TRBV6-5	NA	TRBJ1-1	NA	CASRLQGNTEAFF	TGTGCCAGCAGACTACAGGGGAACACTGAAGCTTTCTTT
TRBV11-2	NA	TRBJ1-1	TRBD1	CASSTRQGGNTEAFF	TGTGCCAGCAGCACTAGACAGGGAGGGAACACTGAAGCTTTCTTT
TRBV18	few	TRBJ2-4	TRBD1	CASSFSTGGLSKNIQYF	TGTGCCAGCTCATTTTCGACAGGGGGTCTTTCCAAAAACATTCAGTACTTC
TRBV28	few	TRBJ2-5	NA	CASSVIRETQYF	TGTGCCAGCAGTGTAATCCGGGAGACCCAGTACTTC
TRBV15	NA	TRBJ1-5	TRBD1	CATSRDGVGQGDQPQHF	TGTGCCACCAGCAGAGATGGGGTGGGGCAGGGGGACCAGCCCCAGCATTTT
TRBV2	NA	TRBJ2-5	NA	CASSEEQGIGETQYF	TGTGCCAGCAGTGAGGAACAGGGTATTGGGGAGACCCAGTACTTC
TRBV4-1	NA	TRBJ2-3	NA	CASSQFGGAGSTDTQYF	TGCGCCAGCAGCCAATTCGGTGGCGCGGGTAGCACAGATACGCAGTATTTT